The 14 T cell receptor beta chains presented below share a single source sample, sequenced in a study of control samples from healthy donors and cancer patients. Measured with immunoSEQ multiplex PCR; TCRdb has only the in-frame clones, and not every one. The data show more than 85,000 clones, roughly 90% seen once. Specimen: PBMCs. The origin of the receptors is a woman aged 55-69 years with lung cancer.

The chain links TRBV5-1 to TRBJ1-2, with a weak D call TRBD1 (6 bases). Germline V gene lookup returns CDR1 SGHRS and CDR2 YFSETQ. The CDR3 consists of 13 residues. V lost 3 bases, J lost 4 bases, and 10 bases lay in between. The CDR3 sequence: CASSSRGGYGYTF. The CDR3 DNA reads TGCGCCAGCAGCTCGAGGGGGGGCTATGGCTACACCTTC.

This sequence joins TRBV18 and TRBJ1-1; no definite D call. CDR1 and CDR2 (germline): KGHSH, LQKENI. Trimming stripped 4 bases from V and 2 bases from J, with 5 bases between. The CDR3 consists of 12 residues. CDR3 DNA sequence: TGTGCCAGCTCACGGGAAAACACTGAAGCTTTCTTT. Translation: CASSRENTEAFF.

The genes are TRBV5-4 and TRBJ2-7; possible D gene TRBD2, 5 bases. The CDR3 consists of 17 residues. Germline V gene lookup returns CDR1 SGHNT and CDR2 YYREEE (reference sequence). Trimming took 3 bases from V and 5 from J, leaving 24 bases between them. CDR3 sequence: CASSSPNGRAGTNEQYF. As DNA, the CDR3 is TGTGCCAGCAGCTCTCCCAACGGGCGGGCGGGCACCAACGAGCAGTACTTC.

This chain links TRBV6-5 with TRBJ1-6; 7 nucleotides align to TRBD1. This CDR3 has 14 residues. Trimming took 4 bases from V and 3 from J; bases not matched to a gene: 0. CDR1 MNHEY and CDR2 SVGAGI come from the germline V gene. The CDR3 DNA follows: TGTGCCAGCAGTTGGACAGGCTATAATTCACCCCTCCACTTT. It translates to CASSWTGYNSPLHF.

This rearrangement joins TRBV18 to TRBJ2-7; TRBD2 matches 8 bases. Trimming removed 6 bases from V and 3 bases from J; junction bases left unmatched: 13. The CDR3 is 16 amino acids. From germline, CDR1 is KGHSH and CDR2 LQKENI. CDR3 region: CASSPTLTSDFYEQYF. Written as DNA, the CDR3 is TGTGCCAGCTCCCCGACATTGACTAGCGACTTCTACGAGCAGTACTTC.

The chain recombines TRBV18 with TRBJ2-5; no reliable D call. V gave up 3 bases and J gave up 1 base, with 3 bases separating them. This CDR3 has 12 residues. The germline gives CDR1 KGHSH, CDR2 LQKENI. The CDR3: CASSPTQETQYF. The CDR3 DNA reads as TGTGCCAGCTCACCGACCCAAGAGACCCAGTACTTC.

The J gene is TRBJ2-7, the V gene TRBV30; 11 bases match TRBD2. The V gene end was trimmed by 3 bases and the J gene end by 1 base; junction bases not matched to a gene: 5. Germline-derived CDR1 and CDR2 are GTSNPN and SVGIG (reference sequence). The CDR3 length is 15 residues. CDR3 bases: TGTGCCTGGAGGGATACTAGCGGGGGATCCTACGAGCAGTACTTC. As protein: CAWRDTSGGSYEQYF.

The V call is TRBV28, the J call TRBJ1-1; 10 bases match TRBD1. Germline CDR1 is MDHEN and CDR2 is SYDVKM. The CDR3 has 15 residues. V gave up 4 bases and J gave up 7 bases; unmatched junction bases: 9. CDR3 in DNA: TGTGCCAGCAGTTCGGCCGGGACAGGGGCTGATGAAGCTTTCTTT. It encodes CASSSAGTGADEAFF.

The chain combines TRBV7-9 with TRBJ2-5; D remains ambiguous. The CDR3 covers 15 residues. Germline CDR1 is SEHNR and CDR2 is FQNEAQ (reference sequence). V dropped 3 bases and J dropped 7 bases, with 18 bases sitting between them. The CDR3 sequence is CASSLGATWWGTQYF. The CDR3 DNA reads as TGTGCCAGCAGCTTGGGCGCGACTTGGTGGGGGACCCAGTACTTC.

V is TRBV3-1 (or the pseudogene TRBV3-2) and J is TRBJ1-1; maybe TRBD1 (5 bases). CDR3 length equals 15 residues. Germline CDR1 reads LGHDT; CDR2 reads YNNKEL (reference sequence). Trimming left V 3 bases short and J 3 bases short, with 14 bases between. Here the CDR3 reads CASSHNSLTDTEAFF. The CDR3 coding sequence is TGTGCCAGCAGCCACAACTCCCTGACAGACACTGAAGCTTTCTTT.

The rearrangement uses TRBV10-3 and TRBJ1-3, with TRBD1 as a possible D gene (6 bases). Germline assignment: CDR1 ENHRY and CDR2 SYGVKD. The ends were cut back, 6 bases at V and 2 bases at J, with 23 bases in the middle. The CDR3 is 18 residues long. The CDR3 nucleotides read TGTGCCATCAGCTTAACAGGGTTGGTGGATAAGGCTGGAAACACCATATATTTT. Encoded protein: CAISLTGLVDKAGNTIYF.

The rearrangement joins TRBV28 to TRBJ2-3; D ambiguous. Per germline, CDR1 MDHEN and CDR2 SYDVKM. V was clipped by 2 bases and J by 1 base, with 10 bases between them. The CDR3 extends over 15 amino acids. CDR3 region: CASSLVVPRTDTQYF. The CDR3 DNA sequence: TGTGCCAGCAGTTTAGTAGTGCCGCGCACAGATACGCAGTATTTT. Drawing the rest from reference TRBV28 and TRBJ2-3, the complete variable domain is DVKVTQSSRYLVKRTGEKVFLECVQDMDHENMFWYRQDPGLGLRLIYFSYDVKMKEKGDIPEGYSVSREKKERFSLILESASTNQTSMYLCASSLVVPRTDTQYFGPGTRLTVL.

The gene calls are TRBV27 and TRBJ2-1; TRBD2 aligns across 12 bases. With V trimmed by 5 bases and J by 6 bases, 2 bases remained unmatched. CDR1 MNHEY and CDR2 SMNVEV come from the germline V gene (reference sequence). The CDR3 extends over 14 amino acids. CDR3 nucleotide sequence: TGTGCCAGCAGTCTAGCGGGAGGGTTCAATGAGCAGTTCTTC. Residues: CASSLAGGFNEQFF.

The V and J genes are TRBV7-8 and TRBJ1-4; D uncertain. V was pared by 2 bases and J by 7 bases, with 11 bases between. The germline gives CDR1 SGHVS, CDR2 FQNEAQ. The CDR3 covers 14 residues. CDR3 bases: TGTGCCAGCAGCTTACGAGGGTTTACTGAAAAACTGTTTTTT. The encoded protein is CASSLRGFTEKLFF.